The 30 T cell receptor beta chains listed next were all sequenced from one sample in a study of T cell responses to AZD1222 COVID-19 vaccine. TCRdb keeps only in-frame clones here, not all; method: immunoSEQ multiplex PCR. The table shows roughly 130,000 clones, with roughly 94% occurring only once. The sample consisted of peripheral blood, taken on day 0 of AZD1222 vaccination. The source is an adult in good health.

The rearrangement joins TRBV6-4 to TRBJ2-3, with D uncertain. This CDR3 spans 13 amino acids. The V gene lost 4 bases and the J gene lost 8 bases, with 13 bases spanning the gap. Germline CDR1 and CDR2: MRHNA and SNTAGT. CDR3 residues: CASSGSTRATQYF. CDR3 in DNA: TGTGCCAGCAGTGGCTCAACGCGAGCTACGCAGTATTTT.

This rearrangement joins TRBV19 to TRBJ1-1, with a tentative D call TRBD1 (5 bases). Germline V gene data show CDR1 as LNHDA and CDR2 as SQIVND (reference sequence). Trimming took 3 bases from V and 3 from J, leaving 11 bases between them. This CDR3 has 14 residues. The chain's CDR3 is CASSMRRGYTEAFF. The CDR3 nucleotides are TGTGCCAGTAGTATGCGGCGGGGCTACACTGAAGCTTTCTTT.

V and J are TRBV28 and TRBJ1-5; possibly TRBD1 for D (6 bases). The V end lost 4 bases, the J end lost 11 bases, and 15 bases lay between the germline ends. The CDR3 runs 13 residues. Per the germline V gene, CDR1 is MDHEN and CDR2 is SYDVKM. As DNA, the CDR3 is TGTGCCAGCAGTTCCCTCGACAGGTTCGCCCAGCATTTT. Residues: CASSSLDRFAQHF.

This clone appeared a single time. This chain connects TRBV6-2 or TRBV6-3 to TRBJ2-7; D is unclear. The germline V and J ends were trimmed by 2 bases and 4 bases, with 6 bases remaining between them. The CDR3 totals 12 residues. CDR1 and CDR2 from the germline V gene are MNHEY and SVGEGT. The CDR3 region has the DNA TGTGCCAGCAGTTACACCCGGTACGAGCAGTACTTC. It codes for CASSYTRYEQYF.

The chain is built from TRBV27 and TRBJ1-2; 9 bases match TRBD1. Germline V gene data show CDR1 as MNHEY and CDR2 as SMNVEV (reference sequence). V lost 5 bases to trimming and J lost 6 bases; unmatched junction nucleotides: 10. The CDR3 totals 15 residues. The CDR3 sequence: CASSITGTGWNGYTF. The CDR3, as DNA: TGTGCCAGCAGTATAACCGGGACAGGGTGGAATGGCTACACCTTC.

The CDR3 DNA is TGCAGCGTCGTAACGGAATCCTACGAGCAGTACTTC. As protein: CSVVTESYEQYF. The rearrangement joins TRBV29-1 to TRBJ2-7; D is ambiguous. The germline V and J ends were trimmed by 6 bases and 1 base, with 10 bases remaining between them. Germline CDR1 reads SQVTM; CDR2 reads ANQGSEA. The CDR3 contains 12 residues.

The CDR3 loop is CASSQDGQVYGELFF. Written as DNA, the CDR3 is TGTGCCAGCAGCCAAGATGGACAGGTTTACGGGGAGCTGTTTTTT. The chain carries TRBV4-2 and TRBJ2-2; 7 bases are shared with TRBD1. The CDR3 has 15 amino acids. Unmatched junction bases numbered 5, after V lost 0 bases and J lost 7 bases. The germline V gene encodes CDR1 LGHNA and CDR2 YNFKEQ.

The chain is built from TRBV2 and TRBJ2-5; D may correspond to TRBD1 or TRBD2 (5 bases each). V lost 8 bases and J lost 5, with 15 bases in between. The V gene's germline CDR1 is SNHLY and CDR2 FYNNEI. This CDR3 contains 13 residues. The CDR3 DNA is TGTGCCAGCGATGAAAGCAGGGACGAGACCCAGTACTTC. Its translation: CASDESRDETQYF.

The chain combines TRBV18 with TRBJ2-7; D is possibly TRBD2 (5 bases). Germline-derived CDR1 and CDR2 are KGHSH and LQKENI. The CDR3 consists of 13 residues. Trimming took off 4 bases at V and 1 base at J, with 8 bases between the two ends. This CDR3 is CASSRGSSYEQYF. CDR3 nucleotides: TGTGCCAGCTCACGAGGGTCTTCCTACGAGCAGTACTTC. Combining the CDR3 with reference TRBV18 and TRBJ2-7 gives the whole variable domain NAGVMQNPRHLVRRRGQEARLRCSPMKGHSHVYWYRQLPEEGLKFMVYLQKENIIDESGMPKERFSAEFPKEGPSILRIQQVVRGDSAAYFCASSRGSSYEQYFGPGTRLTVT.

This chain joins TRBV5-6 and TRBJ2-3, with unresolved D. Per germline, CDR1 SGHDT and CDR2 YYEEEE. This CDR3 has 14 residues. The V end lost 0 bases, the J end lost 0 bases, and 5 bases lay between the germline ends. The CDR3, as DNA: TGTGCCAGCAGCTTGGCTGGGAGCACAGATACGCAGTATTTT. Residues: CASSLAGSTDTQYF.

The chain joins TRBV2 to TRBJ2-5; D ambiguous. The CDR3 loop spans 12 amino acids. The V and J ends lost 6 bases and 4 bases respectively, with 9 bases between them. Germline CDR1 and CDR2: SNHLY and FYNNEI. For the CDR3, the DNA is TGTGCCAGCAGACCCCAAGGAGAGACCCAGTACTTC. It encodes CASRPQGETQYF.

This chain joins TRBV28 and TRBJ1-2, with D possibly TRBD1 on 6 matching bases. This CDR3 contains 16 residues. The germline V gene encodes CDR1 MDHEN and CDR2 SYDVKM. V was shortened by 2 bases and J by 5 bases, with 18 bases between the two germline ends. The CDR3, as DNA: TGTGCCAGCAGTTTACCCGGACAGCCGCTGCGGTATGGCTACACCTTC. Translation gives CASSLPGQPLRYGYTF.

The chain employs TRBV6-5 and TRBJ1-1; D is uncertain. CDR3 size: 12 residues. The germline CDR1 and CDR2 sequences are MNHEY and SVGAGI. Trimming removed 5 bases at V and 3 bases at J, with 7 bases between. The CDR3 region is CASSPRDTEAFF. Written as DNA, the CDR3 is TGTGCCAGCAGTCCCCGGGACACTGAAGCTTTCTTT.

This clone was found a few times. The V and J genes are TRBV19 and TRBJ1-5, with unresolved D. The CDR3 runs to 15 residues. V was cut by 2 bases and J by 1 base, with 9 bases left in between. Germline CDR1 reads LNHDA; CDR2 reads SQIVND (reference sequence). CDR3 protein: CASSIRPRSNQPQHF. The CDR3, as DNA: TGTGCCAGTAGTATACGGCCAAGGAGCAATCAGCCCCAGCATTTT. Combining the CDR3 with reference TRBV19 and TRBJ1-5 gives the whole variable domain DGGITQSPKYLFRKEGQNVTLSCEQNLNHDAMYWYRQDPGQGLRLIYYSQIVNDFQKGDIAEGYSVSREKKESFPLTVTSAQKNPTAFYLCASSIRPRSNQPQHFGDGTRLSIL.

With respect to this clone: At one end, the junction sequence differs from germline, possibly due to a read error. The chain joins TRBV7-2 to TRBJ1-4; 9 nucleotides match TRBD1. The CDR3 spans 16 residues. Germline loops: CDR1 SGHTA, CDR2 FQGNSA. CDR3 in amino acids: CASSLGGTGSKEKLFF. As DNA, the CDR3 is TGTGCCAGCAGCTTAGGGGGGACAGGGTCTAAGGAAAAACTGTTTTTT. Based on the CDR3 plus reference TRBV7-2 and TRBJ1-4, the full variable domain is GAGVSQSPSNKVTEKGKDVELRCDPISGHTALYWYRQSLGQGLEFLIYFQGNSAPDKSGLPSDRFSAERTGGSVSTLTIQRTQQEDSAVYLCASSLGGTGSKEKLFFGSGTQLSVL.

This rearrangement joins TRBV7-8 to TRBJ2-7, with 7 bases that match TRBD1. Trimming cost V 5 bases and J 2 bases; bases outside gene matches: 6. This CDR3 is 14 amino acids long. Germline assignment: CDR1 SGHVS and CDR2 FQNEAQ. The CDR3 region is CASSPRDRAYEQYF. The CDR3 bases are TGTGCCAGCAGCCCCCGGGACAGAGCCTACGAGCAGTACTTC.

DNA of the CDR3: TGTGCCATCAGTGAAGGGGGGGCGCCCGATACGCAGTATTTT. Residues: CAISEGGAPDTQYF. J is TRBJ2-3 and V is TRBV10-3; D might be TRBD2 (7 bases). Germline lookup yields CDR1 ENHRY and CDR2 SYGVKD. This CDR3 contains 14 residues. Trimming shortened V by 3 bases and J by 6 bases, and 13 bases separated the two germline ends.

This clone came up once. The chain links TRBV18 to TRBJ1-4, with D possibly being TRBD1 (5 bases). The V end lost 3 bases, the J end lost 5 bases, and 10 bases lay between the germline ends. Germline V gene sequence: CDR1 KGHSH, CDR2 LQKENI. The CDR3 consists of 14 residues. CDR3 in amino acids: CASSPRRANEKLFF. The CDR3 DNA is TGTGCCAGCTCACCCCGCAGGGCGAATGAAAAACTGTTTTTT.

This sequence joins TRBV18 and TRBJ1-5; the D is unclear. This CDR3 spans 14 amino acids. V was pared by 0 bases and J by 5 bases, with 8 bases between. Germline V lookup: CDR1 KGHSH, CDR2 LQKENI. CDR3 region: CASSPPWADQPQHF. The CDR3 DNA is TGTGCCAGCTCACCACCCTGGGCGGATCAGCCCCAGCATTTT.

To note about this clone: Being one base from a much bigger clone, this may be a read error. The chain joins TRBV7-6 to TRBJ1-1; unclear D gene. There are 12 residues in the CDR3. Trimming took off 2 bases at V and 4 bases at J, with 5 bases between the two ends. In germline, CDR1 is SGHVS, CDR2 FNYEAQ. The CDR3 sequence is CASSLWGTEAFF. As DNA, the CDR3 is TGTGCCAGCAGCTTATGGGGCACTGAAGCTTTCTTT.

The chain is built from TRBV2 and TRBJ2-7, with 7 bases matching TRBD1. V lost 7 bases, J lost 3 bases, and 9 bases stayed unmatched. In germline, CDR1 is SNHLY, CDR2 FYNNEI. This CDR3 region has 14 residues. As DNA, the CDR3 is TGTGCCAGCACTAGGGGGACAGTCTTCTACGAGCAGTACTTC. Translating gives CASTRGTVFYEQYF.

This clone appeared a single time. The CDR3 protein is CASSEGEIYGNEQFF. The CDR3 region has the DNA TGTGCCAGCAGTGAAGGGGAGATCTACGGCAATGAGCAGTTCTTC. V usage is TRBV25-1 and J usage is TRBJ2-1, with D possibly being TRBD2 (5 bases). CDR1 is MGHDK, CDR2 SYGVNS, per germline. The CDR3 has 15 residues. Trimming removed 2 bases from V and 6 bases from J, with 14 bases in between.

The V and J genes are TRBV3-1 (or the pseudogene TRBV3-2) and TRBJ1-1; TRBD1 might be the D (6 bases). The CDR3 contains 14 residues. Trimming shortened V by 3 bases and J by 3 bases, and 11 bases separated the two germline ends. Germline V gives CDR1 LGHDT, CDR2 YNNKEL (reference sequence). Written as DNA, the CDR3 is TGTGCCAGCAGCCAGGCGAGGGGGTACACTGAAGCTTTCTTT. Translated: CASSQARGYTEAFF.

The CDR3 spells CASSQDTIGVNEQFF. As DNA, the CDR3 is TGCGCCAGCAGCCAAGATACAATCGGGGTCAATGAGCAGTTCTTC. V gene TRBV4-1 combines with J gene TRBJ2-1; D is possibly TRBD2 (5 bases). The germline gives CDR1 MGHRA, CDR2 YSYEKL. With 0 bases removed from V and 6 bases from J, the gap between germline ends came to 12 bases. This CDR3 has 15 residues.

The chain uses TRBV7-3 and TRBJ2-3; no reliable D call. The ends were cut back, 1 base at V and 1 base at J, with 0 bases in the middle. CDR3 length equals 12 residues. Germline CDR1 SGHTA, CDR2 FQGTGA. Here the CDR3 DNA reads TGTGCCAGCAGCTTAAGCACAGATACGCAGTATTTT. Translated, it gives CASSLSTDTQYF. Full variable domain (rest looked up from reference TRBV7-3 and TRBJ2-3): GAGVSQTPSNKVTEKGKYVELRCDPISGHTALYWYRQSLGQGPEFLIYFQGTGAADDSGLPNDRFFAVRPEGSVSTLKIQRTERGDSAVYLCASSLSTDTQYFGPGTRLTVL.

The chain employs TRBV5-1 and TRBJ1-5; the D gene is possibly TRBD1 (6 bases). The germline V gene has CDR1 SGHRS and CDR2 YFSETQ. This CDR3 comprises 14 residues. Between the trimmed V and J ends, which lost 5 bases and 0 bases, there was a span of 9 bases. This chain's CDR3 is CASRPDSSNQPQHF. The CDR3, as DNA: TGCGCCAGCAGACCGGACAGTAGCAATCAGCCCCAGCATTTT. The full variable domain, its missing parts supplied by reference TRBV5-1 and TRBJ1-5, is KAGVTQTPRYLIKTRGQQVTLSCSPISGHRSVSWYQQTPGQGLQFLFEYFSETQRNKGNFPGRFSGRQFSNSRSEMNVSTLELGDSALYLCASRPDSSNQPQHFGDGTRLSIL.

This clone is a singleton in its sample. This rearrangement joins TRBV2 to TRBJ1-5; D ambiguous. V lost 4 bases and J lost 2, with 6 bases in between. Germline CDR1 SNHLY, CDR2 FYNNEI. This CDR3 region has 13 residues. The chain's CDR3 is CASSASGNQPQHF. The CDR3 coding sequence is TGTGCCAGCAGTGCTTCGGGCAATCAGCCCCAGCATTTT.

V is TRBV6-1 and J is TRBJ2-5, with D possibly being TRBD1 or TRBD2 (6 bases each). The CDR3 totals 14 residues. Germline V gene sequence: CDR1 MNHNS, CDR2 SASEGT. Trimming shortened V by 2 bases and J by 5 bases, and 12 bases separated the two germline ends. The CDR3 sequence is CASSELGGLETQYF. The DNA of the CDR3 is TGTGCCAGCAGTGAATTAGGGGGGCTGGAGACCCAGTACTTC.

The rearrangement uses TRBV7-6 and TRBJ1-1; D unclear. V dropped 4 bases and J dropped 4 bases, with 19 bases sitting between them. The germline CDR1 and CDR2 sequences are SGHVS and FNYEAQ. The CDR3 consists of 16 residues. CDR3: CASSSEPFHQGTEAFF. The CDR3, as DNA: TGTGCCAGCAGCTCCGAACCTTTCCACCAAGGCACTGAAGCTTTCTTT.

The CDR3 nucleotides are TGTGCCAGCAGTTTATGGGGAGGGGGGAGGAGGACTGAAGCTTTCTTT. It encodes CASSLWGGGRRTEAFF. The rearrangement joins TRBV28 to TRBJ1-1, with D possibly matching TRBD1 (6 bases). The V and J ends lost 0 bases and 5 bases respectively, with 16 bases between them. Per germline, CDR1 MDHEN and CDR2 SYDVKM. The CDR3 spans 16 residues. Full variable domain (rest looked up from reference TRBV28 and TRBJ1-1): DVKVTQSSRYLVKRTGEKVFLECVQDMDHENMFWYRQDPGLGLRLIYFSYDVKMKEKGDIPEGYSVSREKKERFSLILESASTNQTSMYLCASSLWGGGRRTEAFFGQGTRLTVV.